Following are 13 T cell receptor beta chains from one sample sequenced in a study of blood T cell repertoires in COVID-19. Repertoires were generated with immunoSEQ multiplex PCR, while TCRdb's copy carries only in-frame clones and drops some. Counted here are about 200,000 clones, roughly 80% occurring once; the ten biggest clones make up 7.5% to 9%. The sample comprised peripheral blood. The receptors here all came from an elderly woman with acute or convalescent COVID-19.

The chain uses TRBV7-9 and TRBJ2-4, with 11 bases that match TRBD1. Germline trimming cut 5 bases from V and 6 bases from J; bases unmatched to any gene: 6. The CDR3 runs to 15 residues. Germline lookup yields CDR1 SEHNR and CDR2 FQNEAQ (reference sequence). CDR3 sequence: CASSEPGTGGNIQYF. CDR3 DNA sequence: TGTGCCAGCAGCGAACCCGGGACAGGGGGAAACATTCAGTACTTC.

The chain joins TRBV6-1 to TRBJ1-4, with D tentatively TRBD1 (5 bases). The V gene lost 0 bases and the J gene lost 0 bases, with 17 bases spanning the gap. The length of the CDR3 is 19 residues. Germline-derived CDR1 and CDR2 are MNHNS and SASEGT. In DNA, the CDR3 is TGTGCCAGCAGTGAAGCGCTTCTATGGCAGGGTGCAACTAATGAAAAACTGTTTTTT. Translated, it gives CASSEALLWQGATNEKLFF.

This chain uses TRBV7-9 with TRBJ2-7; D gene uncertain. This CDR3 has 14 amino acids. Trimming left V 2 bases short and J 11 bases short, with 19 bases between. The V gene's germline CDR1 is SEHNR and CDR2 FQNEAQ (reference sequence). The CDR3 DNA sequence: TGTGCCAGCAGCTTACTCGAGACAATGGATCCTAAGTACTTC. Protein sequence: CASSLLETMDPKYF.

The chain combines TRBV19 with TRBJ1-5, with D tentatively TRBD1 (5 bases). Germline V gene data show CDR1 as LNHDA and CDR2 as SQIVND (reference sequence). V was pared by 6 bases and J by 7 bases, with 19 bases between. This CDR3 has 15 amino acids. The chain's CDR3 is CASRPLGGSDQPQHF. The CDR3 DNA reads TGTGCCAGTAGACCCCTCGGGGGGTCAGACCAGCCCCAGCATTTT.

The chain has TRBV3-1 (or the pseudogene TRBV3-2) and TRBJ2-2, with 13 positions matching TRBD2. The CDR3 spans 16 residues. Germline values: CDR1 LGHDT, CDR2 YNNKEL (reference sequence). Trimming removed 8 bases from V and 7 bases from J; junction bases left unmatched: 10. The CDR3 region is CASDRTSGGAGGELFF. Written as DNA, the CDR3 is TGTGCCAGCGACCGAACTAGCGGGGGGGCTGGCGGGGAGCTGTTTTTT.

The V call is TRBV2, the J call TRBJ2-5, with D possibly being TRBD2 (6 bases). The CDR3 totals 14 residues. V lost 6 bases, J lost 5 bases, and 16 bases lay in between. Germline V gives CDR1 SNHLY, CDR2 FYNNEI. As DNA, the CDR3 is TGTGCCAGCAGGGACGGGGGTAAGGGGGAGACCCAGTACTTC. Translation: CASRDGGKGETQYF.

A few counts support this clone. The V gene is TRBV7-2, the J gene TRBJ1-6, with TRBD1 matching over 7 bases. This CDR3 comprises 16 residues. From germline, CDR1 is SGHTA and CDR2 FQGNSA. V gave up 4 bases and J gave up 0 bases; unmatched junction bases: 3. The chain's CDR3 is CASSSGQSSYNSPLHF. Here the CDR3 DNA reads TGTGCCAGCAGCTCGGGACAGAGCTCCTATAATTCACCCCTCCACTTT.

In this sample, this clone turned up a few times. This sequence joins TRBV7-8 and TRBJ2-7; D unclear. Trimming cost V 0 bases and J 3 bases, with 6 bases left between them. This CDR3 contains 13 residues. Germline V lookup: CDR1 SGHVS, CDR2 FQNEAQ. The CDR3 region is CASSLAHSYEQYF. The CDR3 region has the DNA TGTGCCAGCAGCTTAGCCCACAGCTACGAGCAGTACTTC.

This chain uses TRBV7-2 with TRBJ2-5, with TRBD2 matching over 8 bases. CDR1 is SGHTA and CDR2 is FQGNSA in the germline V gene. The length of the CDR3 is 14 residues. The V segment lost 11 bases and the J segment 3 bases; nucleotides outside the gene matches: 11. The CDR3 coding sequence is TGTGCCTCGGTTTTAGCGGGGACCAAAGAGACCCAGTACTTC. Translated, it gives CASVLAGTKETQYF.

The V call is TRBV14, the J call TRBJ2-6; no clear D gene. With 4 bases removed from V and 3 bases from J, the gap between germline ends came to 4 bases. The CDR3 is 13 residues long. CDR1 and CDR2 (germline): SGHDN, FVKESK. The CDR3, as DNA: TGTGCCAGCAGCCCCCTTGGGGCCAACGTCCTGACTTTC. As protein: CASSPLGANVLTF.

This chain uses TRBV28 with TRBJ1-5, with 7 bases aligning to TRBD1. The CDR3 runs to 15 residues. After removal of 5 bases from V and 9 bases from J, the junction contained 13 bases not matched to a gene. CDR1 MDHEN and CDR2 SYDVKM come from the germline V gene. CDR3 DNA: TGTGCCAGCAGTCTCCTAACAGGGGCCTCGGGGCCCCAGCATTTT. Its protein is CASSLLTGASGPQHF.

The chain uses TRBV7-2 and TRBJ2-7; D perhaps matches TRBD2 (5 bases). CDR3 length equals 12 residues. The germline CDR1 and CDR2 sequences are SGHTA and FQGNSA. The ends were cut back, 7 bases at V and 1 base at J, with 8 bases in the middle. The CDR3 here is CASTRLSYEQYF. The DNA of the CDR3 is TGTGCCAGCACCCGACTATCCTACGAGCAGTACTTC.

The genes are TRBV11-2 and TRBJ2-3; TRBD2 agrees at 9 bases. With 5 bases clipped from V and 8 bases from J, the junction kept 11 bases outside the gene matches. Germline loops: CDR1 SGHAT, CDR2 FQNNGV. This CDR3 spans 15 amino acids. The CDR3 protein is CASSPIAGDAATQYF. As DNA, the CDR3 is TGTGCCAGCAGCCCCATAGCGGGGGATGCAGCTACGCAGTATTTT. The full variable domain, rest sourced from reference TRBV11-2 and TRBJ2-3, is EAGVAQSPRYKIIEKRQSVAFWCNPISGHATLYWYQQILGQGPKLLIQFQNNGVVDDSQLPKDRFSAERLKGVDSTLKIQPAKLEDSAVYLCASSPIAGDAATQYFGPGTRLTVL.